These T cell receptor beta chains were read from a single sample in a study of blood T cell repertoires in COVID-19. Here immunoSEQ multiplex PCR was the method, and the copy in TCRdb shows in-frame clones only, minus some. This sample has 150,000 or so clones, with approximately 83% found just once. Sequenced: peripheral blood. Receptors were obtained from a woman aged 55-70 years with COVID-19, enrolled during active disease. CDR3s include the opening cysteine and the closing phenylalanine or tryptophan. Each record gives: J gene, V gene, clone size, D gene, CDR3 protein, CDR3 DNA. D genes are given only for firm matches. Size values are once, few and many counts, or a class for expanded clones, and some rows have none.

>TRBJ1-6|TRBV12-3/TRBV12-4|-|-
CASSLTRRSPLHF
TGTGCCAGCAGTTTGACTAGGCGGTCACCCCTCCACTTT
>TRBJ2-2|TRBV13|-|TRBD2
CASSARLAGGPGGELFF
TGTGCCAGCAGCGCCAGACTAGCGGGGGGGCCTGGCGGGGAGCTGTTTTTT
>TRBJ1-1|TRBV27|-|-
CASSLIPGRDTEAFF
TGTGCCAGCAGTTTAATCCCGGGAAGGGACACTGAAGCTTTCTTT
>TRBJ2-1|TRBV19|few|TRBD2
CASTPRRAGGASKGFNEQFF
TGTGCCAGTACCCCGAGGCGAGCGGGGGGGGCCTCAAAGGGCTTTAATGAGCAGTTCTTC
>TRBJ1-4|TRBV4-2|-|-
CASSQEGTGSRDEKLFF
TGTGCCAGCAGCCAAGAAGGAACGGGGTCTAGGGATGAAAAACTGTTTTTT
>TRBJ2-2|TRBV3-1/TRBV3-2|-|-
CASSQFGAGELFF
TGTGCCAGCAGCCAATTCGGGGCCGGGGAGCTGTTTTTT
>TRBJ1-2|TRBV10-3|-|TRBD1
CAITTGTGGQYGYTF
TGTGCCATCACTACCGGGACAGGGGGGCAGTATGGCTACACCTTC
>TRBJ1-1|TRBV5-1|-|-
CASSVTFEGHLEAFF
TGCGCCAGCAGCGTCACTTTTGAGGGACACCTTGAAGCTTTCTTT
>TRBJ2-1|TRBV4-1|-|-
CASSQGLTSDEQFF
TGCGCCAGCAGCCAAGGACTTACTAGTGATGAGCAGTTCTTC
>TRBJ2-3|TRBV11-3|-|-
CASSLGTPDTQYF
TGTGCCAGCAGCTTAGGGACTCCTGATACGCAGTATTTT